This TCR beta chain originates from a study of cytomegalovirus exposure and HLA in healthy donors. Whole-study results and caveats: Cytomegalovirus status was reportedly diagnosed by the classifier with high specificity and sensitivity. Cytomegalovirus-associated status was assigned to 164 TCR beta chains. Most TCR sequences proved rare, with some public TCRs found in many donors.

Assay used: immunoSEQ multiplex PCR; TCRdb lists only in-frame clones, some missing. The repertoire holds some 67,000 clones, with about 95% as singletons. On this clone itself: As yet, its antigen is unknown.

The CDR3 loop spans 16 amino acids. Germline V gene sequence: CDR1 SGHTA, CDR2 FQGTGA. V was pared by 2 bases and J by 6 bases, with 4 bases of the junction left unmatched. The chain carries TRBV7-3 and TRBJ2-1, with 13 bases identical to TRBD2. This sequence was found in a woman under 30 in good health and CMV-seronegative. The material sequenced was PBMCs. CDR3 in amino acids: CASSLYGLAGVNEQFF. For the CDR3, the DNA is TGTGCCAGCAGCTTATACGGACTAGCGGGAGTCAATGAGCAGTTCTTC. The full variable domain, in which reference TRBV7-3 and TRBJ2-1 provide the parts outside the CDR3, is GAGVSQTPSNKVTEKGKYVELRCDPISGHTALYWYRQSLGQGPEFLIYFQGTGAADDSGLPNDRFFAVRPEGSVSTLKIQRTERGDSAVYLCASSLYGLAGVNEQFFGPGTRLTVL.